This T cell receptor beta chain was observed in a study of blood T cell repertoires in COVID-19. In the study's own analysis: Quantification of nucleated cells was approximated via reference gene primer amplification. Only in-frame clones appear in the TCRdb table, and some are missing; sequencing was by immunoSEQ multiplex PCR. From that table come the V and J calls and clone size; the DNA was used to work out D and trimming. The repertoire includes around 45,000 clones, more than 65% of them detected once, and 20% to 30% sits in the top ten. CDR1 is GTSNPN, CDR2 SVGIG, per germline (reference sequence). Trimming left V 6 bases short and J 0 bases short, with 12 bases between. This CDR3 region has 14 residues.

The chain couples TRBV30 to TRBJ1-3, with D maybe TRBD1 (5 bases). The sequenced sample was peripheral blood. The TCR comes from a woman aged 55-75 years with acute or convalescent COVID-19. The CDR3 protein is CACRRALSGNTIYF. DNA of the CDR3: TGTGCCTGCCGCAGGGCGCTCTCTGGAAACACCATATATTTT.